This T cell receptor (beta chain) was found in a study of blood T cell repertoires in COVID-19. Method: immunoSEQ multiplex PCR; TCRdb's copy keeps in-frame clones and lacks some. Here the sample spans 200,000 to 300,000 clones, 88% being singletons. The CDR3 is made up of 14 amino acids. V lost 5 bases and J lost 0, with 10 bases in between. The germline V gene encodes CDR1 LNHDA and CDR2 SQIVND (reference sequence). The chain carries TRBV19 and TRBJ1-2; D ambiguous. The source material was peripheral blood. The receptor was derived from a man in his 60s who had recovered from COVID-19. CDR3 DNA sequence: TGTGCCAGTAGTTACAGTTTGACTAACTATGGCTACACCTTC. It encodes CASSYSLTNYGYTF.